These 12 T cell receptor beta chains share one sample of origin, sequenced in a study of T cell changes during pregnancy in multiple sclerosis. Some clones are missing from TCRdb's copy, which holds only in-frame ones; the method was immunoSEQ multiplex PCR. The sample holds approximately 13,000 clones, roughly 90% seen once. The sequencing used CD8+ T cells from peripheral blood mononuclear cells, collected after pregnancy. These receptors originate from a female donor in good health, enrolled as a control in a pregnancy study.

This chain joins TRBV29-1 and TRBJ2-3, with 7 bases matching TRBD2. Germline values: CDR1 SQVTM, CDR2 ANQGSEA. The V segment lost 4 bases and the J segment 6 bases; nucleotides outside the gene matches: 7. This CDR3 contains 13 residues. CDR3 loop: CSVATGGGDTQYF. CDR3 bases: TGCAGCGTTGCGACGGGAGGAGGGGATACGCAGTATTTT.

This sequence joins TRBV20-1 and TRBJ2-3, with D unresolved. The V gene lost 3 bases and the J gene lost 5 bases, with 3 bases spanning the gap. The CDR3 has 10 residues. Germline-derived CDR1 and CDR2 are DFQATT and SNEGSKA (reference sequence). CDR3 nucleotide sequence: TGCAGTGCTAGTCTAGATACGCAGTATTTT. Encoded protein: CSASLDTQYF.

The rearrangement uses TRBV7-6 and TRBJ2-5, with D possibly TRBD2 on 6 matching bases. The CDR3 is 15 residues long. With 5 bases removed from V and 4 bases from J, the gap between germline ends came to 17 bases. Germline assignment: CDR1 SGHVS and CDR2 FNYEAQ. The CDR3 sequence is CASSPRDSPAETQYF. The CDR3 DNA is TGTGCCAGCAGCCCCCGGGACTCCCCGGCAGAGACCCAGTACTTC.

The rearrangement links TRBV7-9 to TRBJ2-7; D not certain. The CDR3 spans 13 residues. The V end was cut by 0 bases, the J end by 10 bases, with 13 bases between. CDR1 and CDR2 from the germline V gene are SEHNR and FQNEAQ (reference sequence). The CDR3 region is CASSLANPVAQYF. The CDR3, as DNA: TGTGCCAGCAGCTTAGCAAATCCCGTAGCTCAGTACTTC.

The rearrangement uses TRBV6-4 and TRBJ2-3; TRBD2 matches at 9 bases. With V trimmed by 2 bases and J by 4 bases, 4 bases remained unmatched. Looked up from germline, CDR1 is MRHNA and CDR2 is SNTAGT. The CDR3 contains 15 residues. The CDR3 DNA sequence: TGTGCCAGCAGTGACCGAGCGGGAGGTTCAGATACGCAGTATTTT. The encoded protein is CASSDRAGGSDTQYF.

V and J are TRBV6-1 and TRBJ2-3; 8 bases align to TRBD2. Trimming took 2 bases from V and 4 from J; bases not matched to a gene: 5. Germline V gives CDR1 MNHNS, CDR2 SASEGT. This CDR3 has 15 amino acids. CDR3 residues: CASSENGGGPDTQYF. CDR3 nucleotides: TGTGCCAGCAGTGAAAACGGGGGGGGCCCAGATACGCAGTATTTT.

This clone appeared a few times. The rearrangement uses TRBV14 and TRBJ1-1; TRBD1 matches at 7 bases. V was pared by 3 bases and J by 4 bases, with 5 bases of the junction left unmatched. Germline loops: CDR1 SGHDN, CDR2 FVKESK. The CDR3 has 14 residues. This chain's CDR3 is CASSHSGTATEAFF. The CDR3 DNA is TGTGCCAGCAGCCATTCTGGGACAGCCACTGAAGCTTTCTTT.

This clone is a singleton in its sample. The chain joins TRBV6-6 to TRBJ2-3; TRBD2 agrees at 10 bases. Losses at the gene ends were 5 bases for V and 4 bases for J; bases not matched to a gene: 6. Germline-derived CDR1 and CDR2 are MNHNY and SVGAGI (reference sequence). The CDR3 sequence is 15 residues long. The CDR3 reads CASSDLAGDADTQYF. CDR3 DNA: TGTGCCAGCAGTGACCTAGCGGGAGACGCAGATACGCAGTATTTT.

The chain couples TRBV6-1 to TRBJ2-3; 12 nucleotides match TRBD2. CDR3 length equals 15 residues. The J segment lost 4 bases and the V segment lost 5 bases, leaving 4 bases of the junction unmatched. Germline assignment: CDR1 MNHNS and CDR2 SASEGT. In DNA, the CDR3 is TGTGCCAGCAGTCAGCTAGCGGGGGGGCCAGATACGCAGTATTTT. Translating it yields CASSQLAGGPDTQYF.

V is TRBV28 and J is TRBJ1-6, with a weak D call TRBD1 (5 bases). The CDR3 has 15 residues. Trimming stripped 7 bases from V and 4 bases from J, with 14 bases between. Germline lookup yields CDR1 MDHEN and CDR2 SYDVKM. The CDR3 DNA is TGTGCCAGCAAAGACAGTGCGGGATATAATTCACCCCTCCACTTT. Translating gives CASKDSAGYNSPLHF.

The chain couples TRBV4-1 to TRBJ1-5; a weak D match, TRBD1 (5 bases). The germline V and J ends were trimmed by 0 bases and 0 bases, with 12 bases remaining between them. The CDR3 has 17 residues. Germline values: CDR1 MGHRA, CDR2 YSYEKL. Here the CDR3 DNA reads TGCGCCAGCAGCCAAGATACAGGCACTTATAGCAATCAGCCCCAGCATTTT. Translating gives CASSQDTGTYSNQPQHF.

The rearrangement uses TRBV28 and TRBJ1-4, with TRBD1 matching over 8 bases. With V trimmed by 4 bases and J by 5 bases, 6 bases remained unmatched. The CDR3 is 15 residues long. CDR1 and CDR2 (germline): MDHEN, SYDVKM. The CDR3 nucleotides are TGTGCCAGCAGTTCAGGGGGCATGCCCAATGAAAAACTGTTTTTT. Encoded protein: CASSSGGMPNEKLFF.